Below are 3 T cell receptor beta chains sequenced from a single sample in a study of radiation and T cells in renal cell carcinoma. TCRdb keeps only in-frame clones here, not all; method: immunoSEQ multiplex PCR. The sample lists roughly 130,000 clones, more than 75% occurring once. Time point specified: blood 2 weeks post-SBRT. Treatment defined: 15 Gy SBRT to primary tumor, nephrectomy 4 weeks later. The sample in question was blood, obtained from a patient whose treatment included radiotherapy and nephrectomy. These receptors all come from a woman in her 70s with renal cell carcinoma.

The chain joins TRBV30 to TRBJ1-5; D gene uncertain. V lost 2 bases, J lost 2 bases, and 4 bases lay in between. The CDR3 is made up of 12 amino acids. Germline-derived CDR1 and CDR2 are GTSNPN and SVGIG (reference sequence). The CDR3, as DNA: TGTGCCTGGAGTTACCGCAATCAGCCCCAGCATTTT. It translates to CAWSYRNQPQHF.

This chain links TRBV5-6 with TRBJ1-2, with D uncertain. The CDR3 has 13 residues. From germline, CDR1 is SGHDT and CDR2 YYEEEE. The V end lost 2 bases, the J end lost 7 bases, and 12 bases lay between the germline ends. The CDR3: CASSLSGMTGYTF. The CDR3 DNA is TGTGCCAGCAGCTTAAGTGGGATGACTGGCTACACCTTC.

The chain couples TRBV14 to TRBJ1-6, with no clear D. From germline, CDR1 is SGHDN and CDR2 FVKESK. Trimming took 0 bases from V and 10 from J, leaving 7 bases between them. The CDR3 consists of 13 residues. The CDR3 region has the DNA TGTGCCAGCAGCCAAGAGAGGGTGTCACCCCTCCACTTT. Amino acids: CASSQERVSPLHF.